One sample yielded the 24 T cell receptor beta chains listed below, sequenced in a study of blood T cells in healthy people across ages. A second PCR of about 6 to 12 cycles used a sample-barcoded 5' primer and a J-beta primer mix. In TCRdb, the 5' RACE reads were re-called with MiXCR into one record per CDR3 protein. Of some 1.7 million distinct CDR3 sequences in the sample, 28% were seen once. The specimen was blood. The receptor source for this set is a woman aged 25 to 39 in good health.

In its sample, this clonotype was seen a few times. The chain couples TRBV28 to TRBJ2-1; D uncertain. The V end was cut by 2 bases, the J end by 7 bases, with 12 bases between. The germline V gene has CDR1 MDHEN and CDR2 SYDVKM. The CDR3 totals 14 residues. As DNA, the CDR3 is TGTGCCAGCAGTTTAAGTCCAGTTCAGAATGAGCAGTTCTTC. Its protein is CASSLSPVQNEQFF.

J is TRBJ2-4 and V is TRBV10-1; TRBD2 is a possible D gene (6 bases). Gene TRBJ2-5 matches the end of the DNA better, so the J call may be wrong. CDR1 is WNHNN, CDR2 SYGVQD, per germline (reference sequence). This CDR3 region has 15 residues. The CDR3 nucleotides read TGCGCCAGCAGTGCGAAAGCGGGTGGTGGGGAGACCCAGTACTTC. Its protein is CASSAKAGGGETQYF.

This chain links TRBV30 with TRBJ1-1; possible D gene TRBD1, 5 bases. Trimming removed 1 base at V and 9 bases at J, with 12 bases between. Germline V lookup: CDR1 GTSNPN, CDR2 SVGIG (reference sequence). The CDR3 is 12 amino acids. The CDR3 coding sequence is TGTGCCTGGAGTGAGCAAGGGGCGAAAGCTTTCTTT. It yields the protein CAWSEQGAKAFF.

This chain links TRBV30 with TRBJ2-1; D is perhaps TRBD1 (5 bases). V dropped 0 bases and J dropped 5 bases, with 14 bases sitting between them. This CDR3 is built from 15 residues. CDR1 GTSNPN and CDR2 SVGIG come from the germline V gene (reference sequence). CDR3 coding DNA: TGTGCCTGGAGTGTACAAGGGGTAAAGAACAATGAGCAGTTCTTC. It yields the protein CAWSVQGVKNNEQFF.

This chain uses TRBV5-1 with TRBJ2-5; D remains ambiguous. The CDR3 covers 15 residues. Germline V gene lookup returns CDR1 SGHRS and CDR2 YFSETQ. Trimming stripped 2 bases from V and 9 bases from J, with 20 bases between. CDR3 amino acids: CASSFQDFGIRAQYF. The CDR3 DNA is TGCGCCAGCAGCTTCCAGGATTTTGGGATAAGGGCCCAGTACTTC.

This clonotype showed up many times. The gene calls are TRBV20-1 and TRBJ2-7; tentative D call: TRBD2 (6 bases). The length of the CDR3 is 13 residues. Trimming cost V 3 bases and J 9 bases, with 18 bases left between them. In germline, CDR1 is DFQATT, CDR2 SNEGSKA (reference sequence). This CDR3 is CSAREGLSTRQYF. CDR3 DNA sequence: TGCAGTGCTAGGGAGGGGCTGTCTACGAGGCAGTACTTC.

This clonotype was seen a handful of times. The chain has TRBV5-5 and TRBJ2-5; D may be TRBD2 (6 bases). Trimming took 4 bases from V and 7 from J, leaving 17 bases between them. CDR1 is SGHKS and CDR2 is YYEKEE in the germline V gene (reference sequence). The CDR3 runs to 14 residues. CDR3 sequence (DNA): TGTGCCAGCAGCCAGTCCGGGACTCCTACGACCCAGTACTTC. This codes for CASSQSGTPTTQYF.

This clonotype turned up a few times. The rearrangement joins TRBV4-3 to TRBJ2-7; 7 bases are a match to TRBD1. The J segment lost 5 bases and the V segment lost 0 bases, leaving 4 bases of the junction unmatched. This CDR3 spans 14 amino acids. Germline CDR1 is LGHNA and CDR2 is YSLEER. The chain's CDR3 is CASSQDLDRNEQYF. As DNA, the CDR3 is TGCGCCAGCAGCCAAGATCTGGACAGGAACGAGCAGTACTTC.

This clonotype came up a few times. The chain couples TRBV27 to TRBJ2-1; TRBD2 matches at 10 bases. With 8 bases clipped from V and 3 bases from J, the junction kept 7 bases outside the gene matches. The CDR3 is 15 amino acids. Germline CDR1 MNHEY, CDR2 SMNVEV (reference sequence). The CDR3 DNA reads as TGTGCCAGCGGGAGAGCGGGAGGGGGCTACAATGAGCAGTTCTTC. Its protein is CASGRAGGGYNEQFF.

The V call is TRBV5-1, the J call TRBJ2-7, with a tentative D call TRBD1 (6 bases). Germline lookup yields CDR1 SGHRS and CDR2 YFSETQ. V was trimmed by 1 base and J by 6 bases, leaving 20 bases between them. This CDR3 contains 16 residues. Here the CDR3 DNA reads TGCGCCAGCAGCTTGACAGGGTGGGGCCGCCCCTGCGAGCAGTACTTC. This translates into CASSLTGWGRPCEQYF.

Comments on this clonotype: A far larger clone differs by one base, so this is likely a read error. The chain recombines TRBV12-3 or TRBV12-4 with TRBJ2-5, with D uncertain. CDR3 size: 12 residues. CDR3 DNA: TGTGTCAGCAGTTTAGAGCCAGAGACCCAGTACTTC. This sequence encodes CVSSLEPETQYF.

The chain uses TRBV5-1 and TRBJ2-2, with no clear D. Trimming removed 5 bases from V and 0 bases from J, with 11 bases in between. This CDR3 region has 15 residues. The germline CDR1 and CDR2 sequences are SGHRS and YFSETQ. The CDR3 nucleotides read TGCGCCAGCAGGAGGAGCCACGCGAACACCGGGGAGCTGTTTTTT. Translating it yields CASRRSHANTGELFF.

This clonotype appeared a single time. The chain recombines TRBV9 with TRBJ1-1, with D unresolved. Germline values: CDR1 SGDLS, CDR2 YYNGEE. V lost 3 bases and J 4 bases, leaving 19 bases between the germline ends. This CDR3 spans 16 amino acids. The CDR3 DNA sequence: TGTGCCAGCAGCGAGGGAGAGGTTCGGTTCGGCACTGAAGCTTTCTTT. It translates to CASSEGEVRFGTEAFF.

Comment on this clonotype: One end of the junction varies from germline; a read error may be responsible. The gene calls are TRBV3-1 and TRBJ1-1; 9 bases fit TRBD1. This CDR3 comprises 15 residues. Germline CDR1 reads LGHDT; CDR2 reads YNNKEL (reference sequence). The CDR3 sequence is CASSQGTGRGTEAFF. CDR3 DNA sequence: TGTGCCAGCAGTCAAGGGACAGGGAGGGGCACTGAAGCTTTCTTT.

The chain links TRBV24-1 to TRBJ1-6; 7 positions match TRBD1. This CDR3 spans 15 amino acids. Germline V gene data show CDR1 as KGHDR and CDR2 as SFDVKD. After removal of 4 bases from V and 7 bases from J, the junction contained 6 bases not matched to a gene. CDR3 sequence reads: CATSDSGTANSPLHF. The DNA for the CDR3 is TGTGCCACCAGTGACTCCGGGACAGCCAATTCACCCCTCCACTTT.

The CDR3 reads CATSRDTPSTDTQYF. The CDR3 DNA sequence: TGTGCCACCAGCAGAGACACTCCTAGCACAGATACGCAGTATTTT. The V and J genes are TRBV15 and TRBJ2-3; unclear D gene. Germline V lookup: CDR1 LNHNV, CDR2 YYDKDF (reference sequence). With 0 bases removed from V and 0 bases from J, the gap between germline ends came to 7 bases. This CDR3 contains 15 residues.

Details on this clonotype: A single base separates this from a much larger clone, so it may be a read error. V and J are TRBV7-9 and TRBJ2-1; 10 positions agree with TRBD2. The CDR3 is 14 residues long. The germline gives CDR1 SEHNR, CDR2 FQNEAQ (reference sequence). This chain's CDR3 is CASGGTSAHNKQFF. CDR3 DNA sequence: TGTGCCAGCGGGGGGACTAGCGCACACAATAAGCAGTTCTTC.

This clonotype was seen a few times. CDR3: CSAPNPGQESTDTQYF. In DNA, the CDR3 is TGCAGTGCCCCAAATCCGGGACAGGAGAGCACAGATACGCAGTATTTT. The V call is TRBV20-1, the J call TRBJ2-3; 8 nucleotides align to TRBD1. J gave up 0 bases and V 6 bases, and 11 bases lay outside the gene matches. The CDR3 is 16 residues long. Per germline, CDR1 DFQATT and CDR2 SNEGSKA (reference sequence).

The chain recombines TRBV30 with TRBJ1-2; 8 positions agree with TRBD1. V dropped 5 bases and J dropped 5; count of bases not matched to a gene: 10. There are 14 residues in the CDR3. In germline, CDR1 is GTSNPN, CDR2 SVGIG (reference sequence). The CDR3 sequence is CAWDRRGRRYGYTF. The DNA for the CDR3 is TGTGCCTGGGATCGCAGGGGGCGGAGGTATGGCTACACCTTC.

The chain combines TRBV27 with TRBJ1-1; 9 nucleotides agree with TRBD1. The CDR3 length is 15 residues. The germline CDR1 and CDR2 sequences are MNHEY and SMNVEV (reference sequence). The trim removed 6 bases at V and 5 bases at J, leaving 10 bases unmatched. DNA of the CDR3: TGTGCCAGCAGGGTTGGGACAGGGAGGAAGACTGAAGCTTTCTTT. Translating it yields CASRVGTGRKTEAFF.

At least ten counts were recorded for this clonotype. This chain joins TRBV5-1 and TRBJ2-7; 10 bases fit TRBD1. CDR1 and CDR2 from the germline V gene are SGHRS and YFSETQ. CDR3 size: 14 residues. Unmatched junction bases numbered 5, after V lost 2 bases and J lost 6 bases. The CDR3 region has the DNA TGCGCCAGCAGCTTAGGACAGGGGGTCGGCGAGCAGTACTTC. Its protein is CASSLGQGVGEQYF.

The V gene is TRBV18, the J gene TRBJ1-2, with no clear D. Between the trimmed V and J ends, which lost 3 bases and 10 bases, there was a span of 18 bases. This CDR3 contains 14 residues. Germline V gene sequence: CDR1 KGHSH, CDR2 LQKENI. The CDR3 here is CASSPLMEWTDYTF. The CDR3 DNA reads TGTGCCAGCTCACCGCTTATGGAGTGGACCGACTACACCTTC.

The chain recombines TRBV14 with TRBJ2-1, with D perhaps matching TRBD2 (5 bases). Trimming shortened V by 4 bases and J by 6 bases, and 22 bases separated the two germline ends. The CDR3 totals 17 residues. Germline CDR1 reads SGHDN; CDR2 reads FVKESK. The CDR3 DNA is TGTGCCAGCAGCCGTTTCTCGAGTATTAATAGCGCCAATGAGCAGTTCTTC. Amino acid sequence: CASSRFSSINSANEQFF.

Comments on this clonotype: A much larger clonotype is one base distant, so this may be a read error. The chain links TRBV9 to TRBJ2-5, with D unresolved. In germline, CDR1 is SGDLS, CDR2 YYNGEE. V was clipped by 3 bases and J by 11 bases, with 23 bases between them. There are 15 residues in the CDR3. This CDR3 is CASSAAVGPYNEQYF. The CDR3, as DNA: TGTGCCAGCAGCGCTGCCGTGGGCCCCTACAATGAGCAGTACTTC.